The TCR beta chain under discussion was sequenced for a study of T-cell memory formation after mild COVID-19. About the study: Most TCR clusters belonged to a single donor.

Via MiXCR, TCRdb re-called the 5' RACE reads, giving one row per CDR3 protein. Here the sample spans around 300,000 distinct CDR3 sequences, about 13% being singletons. Ten or more counts support this clonotype. This CDR3 contains 15 residues. V was pared by 1 base and J by 7 bases, with 16 bases between. The germline V gene has CDR1 SGHTA and CDR2 FQGNSA. The chain is built from TRBV7-2 and TRBJ1-2; D gene unclear. What was sequenced was PBMCs or a T cell subset sorted from them (not recorded which). The sequence was obtained from a man younger than 35 who had mild COVID-19 (a few samples of this study predate the infection). Cell type and time point are not known. The CDR3 region is CASSLEGPWEAGYTF. The DNA for the CDR3 is TGTGCCAGCAGCTTAGAAGGCCCGTGGGAGGCTGGCTACACCTTC.